Shown below are 26 T cell receptor beta chains from a single sample sequenced in a study of cytomegalovirus exposure and HLA in healthy donors. Primers included in the PCR were 60 Vbeta and 13 Jbeta primers. The table came from immunoSEQ multiplex PCR; TCRdb's copy has only in-frame clones and leaves some out. Of some 210,000 clones listed, 60% to 80% are singletons. Sequencing input: PBMCs. Source of these receptors: a male donor in good health and CMV-seronegative.

This clone came up a few times. J is TRBJ2-6 and V is TRBV7-9, with D possibly matching TRBD1 (6 bases). Germline values: CDR1 SEHNR, CDR2 FQNEAQ (reference sequence). This CDR3 region has 16 residues. V gave up 5 bases and J gave up 2 bases, with 13 bases separating them. CDR3 sequence (DNA): TGTGCCAGCAGCCCCGACAGGCGAACTGGGGCCAACGTCCTGACTTTC. It yields the protein CASSPDRRTGANVLTF.

CDR3 bases: TGCGCCAGCAGGAAAGGAGAGTACACAGATACGCAGTATTTT. It encodes CASRKGEYTDTQYF. This chain uses TRBV5-1 with TRBJ2-3; D remains ambiguous. Trimming stripped 5 bases from V and 2 bases from J, with 12 bases between. The germline V gene has CDR1 SGHRS and CDR2 YFSETQ. The CDR3 is 14 amino acids.

The chain links TRBV6-5 to TRBJ2-7; tentative D call: TRBD2 (6 bases). Germline CDR1 reads MNHEY; CDR2 reads SVGAGI. V was clipped by 2 bases and J by 3 bases, with 17 bases between them. This CDR3 is built from 16 residues. The chain's CDR3 is CASSYGVGGPDYEQYF. The DNA of the CDR3 is TGTGCCAGCAGTTACGGTGTGGGAGGTCCGGACTACGAGCAGTACTTC.

Regarding this clone: The junction and the germline gene differ at one end; a read error may be behind it. The chain couples TRBV25-1 to TRBJ1-1; TRBD1 matches at 7 bases. Germline loops: CDR1 MGHDK, CDR2 SYGVNS. CDR3 length equals 12 residues. The CDR3, as DNA: TGTGCCAGCAGACAGGGGAACTCTGAAGCTTTCTTT. Residues: CASRQGNSEAFF.

V and J are TRBV10-1 and TRBJ2-1; 7 bases are a match to TRBD1. The CDR3 is made up of 13 amino acids. V lost 8 bases, J lost 2 bases, and 3 bases stayed unmatched. CDR1 is WNHNN and CDR2 is SYGVQD in the germline V gene (reference sequence). CDR3 nucleotide sequence: TGCGCCAGCTCGACAGGGCCCTACAATGAGCAGTTCTTC. Protein: CASSTGPYNEQFF.

Only one count was recorded for this clone. This sequence joins TRBV19 and TRBJ2-1; TRBD2 matches 7 bases. J lost 6 bases, V lost 4 bases, and 9 bases had no gene match. The germline gives CDR1 LNHDA, CDR2 SQIVND (reference sequence). CDR3 length: 15 amino acids. CDR3 coding DNA: TGTGCCAGTAGTAATCCCTCGGGAGGAGTCAATGAGCAGTTCTTC. It encodes CASSNPSGGVNEQFF.

J is TRBJ1-1 and V is TRBV10-1, with 9 positions matching TRBD1. CDR3 length equals 14 residues. V trimming: 9 bases; J trimming: 2 bases; junction bases outside the gene matches: 7. Germline CDR1 reads WNHNN; CDR2 reads SYGVQD (reference sequence). Here the CDR3 DNA reads TGCGCCAGGGGACAGGGATCCTTAAACACTGAAGCTTTCTTT. As protein: CARGQGSLNTEAFF.

The chain has TRBV30 and TRBJ2-2; 7 nucleotides match TRBD1. The V gene's germline CDR1 is GTSNPN and CDR2 SVGIG (reference sequence). This CDR3 is built from 13 residues. The J segment lost 5 bases and the V segment lost 7 bases, leaving 7 bases of the junction unmatched. In DNA, the CDR3 is TGTGCCTCCACGAGGGGGCTTACCGGGGAGCTGTTTTTT. This codes for CASTRGLTGELFF.

The V gene is TRBV4-1, the J gene TRBJ2-5; no firm D call. CDR1 MGHRA and CDR2 YSYEKL come from the germline V gene. The germline V and J ends were trimmed by 1 base and 3 bases, with 6 bases remaining between them. The CDR3 has 13 amino acids. As DNA, the CDR3 is TGCGCCAGCAGCCAAGTAAGAGAAGAGACCCAGTACTTC. It encodes CASSQVREETQYF.

The V call is TRBV19, the J call TRBJ1-1; D is uncertain. Between the trimmed V and J ends, which lost 5 bases and 7 bases, there was a span of 17 bases. This CDR3 region has 14 residues. Germline values: CDR1 LNHDA, CDR2 SQIVND (reference sequence). The CDR3 nucleotides are TGTGCCAGTAGTTTGACACCGCGATCTGATGAAGCTTTCTTT. Its translation is CASSLTPRSDEAFF.

This clone was seen a handful of times. The CDR3 DNA sequence: TGTGCCAGCAGTCAACTAGCGGGCCAAGAGACCCAGTACTTC. It is translated as CASSQLAGQETQYF. V is TRBV6-5 and J is TRBJ2-5; 9 bases fit TRBD2. The CDR3 has 14 residues. CDR1 and CDR2 from the germline V gene are MNHEY and SVGAGI. With V trimmed by 5 bases and J by 1 base, 2 bases remained unmatched.

This rearrangement joins TRBV5-5 to TRBJ2-1, with 8 bases aligning to TRBD1. The CDR3 sequence is 15 residues long. V lost 4 bases to trimming and J lost 1 base; unmatched junction nucleotides: 4. CDR1 and CDR2 from the germline V gene are SGHKS and YYEKEE (reference sequence). CDR3 in DNA: TGTGCCAGCAGCCTCGGACAGGGTTCCTACAATGAGCAGTTCTTC. Protein sequence: CASSLGQGSYNEQFF.

V gene TRBV28 combines with J gene TRBJ1-5; D is uncertain. V was pared by 7 bases and J by 0 bases, with 7 bases between. This CDR3 contains 13 residues. CDR1 MDHEN and CDR2 SYDVKM come from the germline V gene. CDR3 sequence reads: CASTYYSNQPQHF. The CDR3 nucleotides read TGTGCCAGCACTTATTATAGCAATCAGCCCCAGCATTTT.

This chain connects TRBV5-1 to TRBJ2-3; 10 nucleotides agree with TRBD1. The V segment lost 2 bases and the J segment 2 bases; nucleotides outside the gene matches: 5. Germline CDR1 is SGHRS and CDR2 is YFSETQ. The CDR3 extends over 16 amino acids. CDR3 loop: CASSFWGQGFTDTQYF. The CDR3 nucleotides are TGCGCCAGCAGCTTCTGGGGACAGGGGTTCACAGATACGCAGTATTTT.

The chain employs TRBV5-1 and TRBJ2-7; D not certain. The CDR3 is 13 residues long. Germline values: CDR1 SGHRS, CDR2 YFSETQ. Trimming removed 3 bases at V and 6 bases at J, with 13 bases between. The CDR3 sequence is CASSSSPRVEQYF. The CDR3 nucleotides are TGCGCCAGCAGCTCATCGCCCCGGGTCGAGCAGTACTTC.

The rearrangement uses TRBV30 and TRBJ1-1, with 8 bases aligning to TRBD1. Per germline, CDR1 GTSNPN and CDR2 SVGIG (reference sequence). The V and J ends lost 0 bases and 5 bases, in that order; junction bases with no gene match: 2. This CDR3 is 13 amino acids long. The CDR3 DNA is TGTGCCTGGAGTGTACAGGGGGATACTGAAGCTTTCTTT. This encodes CAWSVQGDTEAFF. Supplemented by reference TRBV30 and TRBJ1-1, the full variable domain reads SQTIHQWPATLVQPVGSPLSLECTVEGTSNPNLYWYRQAAGRGLQLLFYSVGIGQISSEVPQNLSASRPQDRQFILSSKKLLLSDSGFYLCAWSVQGDTEAFFGQGTRLTVV.

The gene calls are TRBV19 and TRBJ1-5; 9 bases align to TRBD1. The germline V gene has CDR1 LNHDA and CDR2 SQIVND (reference sequence). This CDR3 is built from 18 residues. Trimming cost V 7 bases and J 6 bases; bases outside gene matches: 19. CDR3 DNA: TGTGCCAGTACCGAACGGGACAGGGTATGGGGACGGGGTCAGCCCCAGCATTTT. Protein sequence: CASTERDRVWGRGQPQHF.

The V call is TRBV30, the J call TRBJ2-1, with TRBD2 as a possible D gene (6 bases). The CDR3 length is 11 residues. Germline V gene sequence: CDR1 GTSNPN, CDR2 SVGIG (reference sequence). Trimming took 5 bases from V and 10 from J, leaving 12 bases between them. DNA of the CDR3: TGTGCCTGGGGGCGGGAATCGGAGCAGTTCTTC. It yields the protein CAWGRESEQFF.

The gene calls are TRBV19 and TRBJ2-1; tentatively, D is TRBD2 (6 bases). Germline-derived CDR1 and CDR2 are LNHDA and SQIVND (reference sequence). This CDR3 has 13 residues. V was clipped by 5 bases and J by 10 bases, with 15 bases between them. The CDR3 DNA is TGTGCCAGTAGTCTATCCGTACGGGAGGAGCAGTTCTTC. It yields the protein CASSLSVREEQFF. Full variable domain (remainder filled in from reference TRBV19 and TRBJ2-1): DGGITQSPKYLFRKEGQNVTLSCEQNLNHDAMYWYRQDPGQGLRLIYYSQIVNDFQKGDIAEGYSVSREKKESFPLTVTSAQKNPTAFYLCASSLSVREEQFFGPGTRLTVL.

The chain employs TRBV11-3 and TRBJ2-1; 8 nucleotides line up with TRBD1. Germline-derived CDR1 and CDR2 are SGHNT and YENEEA. The CDR3 has 15 amino acids. J gave up 10 bases and V 4 bases, and 12 bases lay outside the gene matches. For the CDR3, the DNA is TGTGCCAGCAGCTCCTCATACTCAGGGGGCGAGGAGCAGTTCTTC. It is translated as CASSSSYSGGEEQFF.

This chain uses TRBV14 with TRBJ2-3; TRBD2 aligns across 10 bases. CDR3 size: 17 residues. Germline CDR1 is SGHDN and CDR2 is FVKESK. The V and J ends lost 1 base and 6 bases, in that order; junction bases with no gene match: 10. The CDR3 loop reads CASSQGLAGEGWDTQYF. CDR3 in DNA: TGTGCCAGCAGCCAAGGTCTAGCGGGAGAGGGATGGGATACGCAGTATTTT.

This clone was detected only a few times. This chain links TRBV5-6 with TRBJ1-1; D unresolved. CDR3 length equals 13 residues. CDR1 is SGHDT, CDR2 YYEEEE, per germline. Trimming pared 3 bases from V and 10 bases from J, leaving 16 bases between. CDR3 nucleotides: TGTGCCAGCAGCTCTGCCGGGGTTCCGGCAGCTTTCTTT. It encodes CASSSAGVPAAFF.

The count of this clone is one. The chain is built from TRBV29-1 and TRBJ2-7; perhaps TRBD2 as D (5 bases). The germline V gene has CDR1 SQVTM and CDR2 ANQGSEA. Between the trimmed V and J ends, which lost 5 bases and 3 bases, there was a span of 14 bases. CDR3 length equals 13 residues. The CDR3 DNA reads TGCAGCGTTCTCGGGGATCTGAGCTACGAGCAGTACTTC. It is translated as CSVLGDLSYEQYF.

This chain joins TRBV18 and TRBJ2-1; D unresolved. CDR1 is KGHSH, CDR2 LQKENI, per germline. Trimming left V 4 bases short and J 0 bases short, with 4 bases between. This CDR3 has 13 residues. CDR3 nucleotide sequence: TGTGCCAGCTCACTAGACTCCTACAATGAGCAGTTCTTC. It encodes CASSLDSYNEQFF. The variable domain in full, completed from reference TRBV18 and TRBJ2-1, reads NAGVMQNPRHLVRRRGQEARLRCSPMKGHSHVYWYRQLPEEGLKFMVYLQKENIIDESGMPKERFSAEFPKEGPSILRIQQVVRGDSAAYFCASSLDSYNEQFFGPGTRLTVL.

The chain couples TRBV2 to TRBJ1-5; D not certain. The CDR3 extends over 14 amino acids. Germline-derived CDR1 and CDR2 are SNHLY and FYNNEI. The V end was cut by 7 bases, the J end by 7 bases, with 17 bases between. The chain's CDR3 is CASKEDTPGQPQHF. In DNA form, the CDR3 reads TGTGCCAGCAAGGAAGACACACCCGGACAGCCCCAGCATTTT.

This clone appeared a single time. V gene TRBV27 combines with J gene TRBJ1-6; D is undetermined. There are 13 residues in the CDR3. The germline gives CDR1 MNHEY, CDR2 SMNVEV (reference sequence). V gave up 5 bases and J gave up 6 bases, with 8 bases separating them. The chain's CDR3 is CASSPVLNSPLHF. In DNA form, the CDR3 reads TGTGCCAGCAGTCCGGTTCTTAATTCACCCCTCCACTTT.